These 21 T cell receptor beta chains came from one sample sequenced in a study of T cells in Graves' hyperthyroidism and ophthalmopathy. The investigators amplified TCR beta CDR3 regions from RNA transcripts. The HTBI primer set served for first-round RT-PCR of the TCR CDR3. TCRdb used MiXCR to reprocess the multiplex PCR reads, holding one entry per CDR3 protein. This table has some 440,000 distinct CDR3 sequences, around a sixth appearing once. Input material: blood. These receptors all come from a woman under 30 with Graves' hyperthyroidism.

The sample holds many counts of this clonotype. This chain connects TRBV9 to TRBJ1-5; 8 bases are a match to TRBD1. The CDR3 runs 13 residues. With V trimmed by 2 bases and J by 8 bases, 3 bases remained unmatched. CDR1 is SGDLS, CDR2 YYNGEE, per germline. In DNA, the CDR3 is TGTGCCAGCAGCGTGACAGGGGTGGAGCCCCAGCATTTT. This encodes CASSVTGVEPQHF.

This clonotype has ten or more counts. This rearrangement joins TRBV9 to TRBJ2-7; TRBD1 might be the D (6 bases). The CDR3 spans 15 residues. Trimming cost V 3 bases and J 0 bases, with 13 bases left between them. Germline V gene lookup returns CDR1 SGDLS and CDR2 YYNGEE. The DNA for the CDR3 is TGTGCCAGCAGCGCCGCCGGGACAAACTCCTACGAGCAGTACTTC. This encodes CASSAAGTNSYEQYF. Full variable domain (rest looked up from reference TRBV9 and TRBJ2-7): DSGVTQTPKHLITATGQRVTLRCSPRSGDLSVYWYQQSLDQGLQFLIQYYNGEERAKGNILERFSAQQFPDLHSELNLSSLELGDSALYFCASSAAGTNSYEQYFGPGTRLTVT.

This clonotype has at least ten counts. The rearrangement joins TRBV7-9 to TRBJ2-7; D might be TRBD1 or TRBD2, each matching 6 bases. Between the trimmed V and J ends, which lost 4 bases and 4 bases, there was a span of 11 bases. This CDR3 contains 13 residues. CDR1 SEHNR and CDR2 FQNEAQ come from the germline V gene (reference sequence). Here the CDR3 reads CASSWGARYEQYF. The CDR3 DNA sequence: TGTGCCAGCAGCTGGGGGGCTAGATACGAGCAGTACTTC.

In its sample, this clonotype was seen many times. The chain employs TRBV3-1 and TRBJ1-1; no clear D. Germline V gene lookup returns CDR1 LGHDT and CDR2 YNNKEL (reference sequence). The CDR3 covers 14 residues. Trimming took off 0 bases at V and 5 bases at J, with 10 bases between the two ends. As DNA, the CDR3 is TGTGCCAGCAGCCAAGATCTCCCGGGGACTGAAGCTTTCTTT. It translates to CASSQDLPGTEAFF.

The rearrangement uses TRBV19 and TRBJ2-5, with 11 bases fitting TRBD1. The germline V gene encodes CDR1 LNHDA and CDR2 SQIVND (reference sequence). The CDR3 is made up of 14 amino acids. V lost 4 bases, J lost 5 bases, and 3 bases stayed unmatched. Here the CDR3 reads CASSTDRGRETQYF. The CDR3 DNA follows: TGTGCCAGTAGTACGGACAGGGGGCGTGAGACCCAGTACTTC.

The V gene is TRBV19, the J gene TRBJ2-2; tentatively, D is TRBD2 (5 bases). The germline V gene has CDR1 LNHDA and CDR2 SQIVND (reference sequence). This CDR3 spans 13 amino acids. The chain's CDR3 is CHPGLLKTGELFF. The CDR3 DNA sequence: TGTCACCCGGGGTTGTTGAAAACCGGGGAGCTGTTTTTT.

This clonotype was counted only a few times. The V and J genes are TRBV20-1 and TRBJ2-7, with unresolved D. The V end was cut by 0 bases, the J end by 3 bases, with 9 bases between. Germline V lookup: CDR1 DFQATT, CDR2 SNEGSKA (reference sequence). The CDR3 totals 13 residues. CDR3 DNA: TGCAGTGCTAGAGAGGGCACCCTCTACGAGCAGTACTTC. Translated: CSAREGTLYEQYF.

This clonotype was counted many times. The CDR3: CASRDDRVRHGYTF. The CDR3, as DNA: TGTGCCAGCAGGGATGACAGGGTGAGGCATGGCTACACCTTC. The V and J genes are TRBV2 and TRBJ1-2, with 7 bases that match TRBD1. CDR1 and CDR2 (germline): SNHLY, FYNNEI. The CDR3 runs 14 residues. The V and J ends lost 6 bases and 6 bases, in that order; junction bases with no gene match: 10.

There are many counts of this clonotype. The rearrangement uses TRBV27 and TRBJ1-5; D call uncertain. V was pared by 5 bases and J by 4 bases, with 24 bases between. The CDR3 spans 18 residues. Germline loops: CDR1 MNHEY, CDR2 SMNVEV (reference sequence). As DNA, the CDR3 is TGTGCCAGCAGTCCCCGGTCTCCGGAGGGAAGGGAGAATCAGCCCCAGCATTTT. Amino acids: CASSPRSPEGRENQPQHF.

At least ten counts were recorded for this clonotype. The chain is built from TRBV18 and TRBJ2-5, with TRBD1 matching 8 bases. Per the germline V gene, CDR1 is KGHSH and CDR2 is LQKENI. V dropped 6 bases and J dropped 0; count of bases not matched to a gene: 3. The CDR3 totals 14 residues. The CDR3, as DNA: TGTGCCAGCTCGCGGACAGGGTACCAAGAGACCCAGTACTTC. Translation gives CASSRTGYQETQYF.

In this sample, this clonotype turned up a few times. The chain couples TRBV5-1 to TRBJ1-1; D ambiguous. Germline CDR1 is SGHRS and CDR2 is YFSETQ. The CDR3 contains 14 residues. V was shortened by 9 bases and J by 1 base, with 16 bases between the two germline ends. The CDR3 here is CATAIETQNTEAFF. In DNA, the CDR3 is TGCGCCACCGCCATAGAGACGCAGAACACTGAAGCTTTCTTT.

Only a few counts were recorded for this clonotype. The chain carries TRBV20-1 and TRBJ2-5, with D possibly being TRBD2 (5 bases). With 3 bases removed from V and 5 bases from J, the gap between germline ends came to 13 bases. The CDR3 sequence is 13 residues long. In germline, CDR1 is DFQATT, CDR2 SNEGSKA (reference sequence). DNA of the CDR3: TGCAGTGCTAGCGAGCGGCCTTTGGAGACCCAGTACTTC. Translating gives CSASERPLETQYF.

This clonotype was counted ten times or more. The gene calls are TRBV10-3 and TRBJ2-2; 10 bases align to TRBD2. This CDR3 spans 16 amino acids. With 4 bases clipped from V and 0 bases from J, the junction kept 2 bases outside the gene matches. CDR1 ENHRY and CDR2 SYGVKD come from the germline V gene. The CDR3 here is CAISGSGGANTGELFF. CDR3 sequence (DNA): TGTGCCATCAGTGGAAGCGGGGGGGCGAACACCGGGGAGCTGTTTTTT.

This clonotype was counted a few times. The chain carries TRBV27 and TRBJ2-2, with 8 bases aligning to TRBD2. Trimming cost V 4 bases and J 4 bases; bases outside gene matches: 8. The CDR3 loop spans 16 amino acids. CDR1 MNHEY and CDR2 SMNVEV come from the germline V gene (reference sequence). The CDR3 sequence is CASSSRAGAVTGELFF. CDR3 sequence (DNA): TGTGCCAGCAGTTCCCGAGCGGGAGCGGTCACCGGGGAGCTGTTTTTT.

This clonotype occurred many times. The V call is TRBV20-1, the J call TRBJ1-2; 12 bases agree with TRBD1. Per the germline V gene, CDR1 is DFQATT and CDR2 is SNEGSKA (reference sequence). This CDR3 is built from 17 residues. V gave up 6 bases and J gave up 4 bases; unmatched junction bases: 15. The CDR3 is CSAPQEGQGAGGYGYTF. DNA for the CDR3: TGCAGTGCCCCGCAGGAGGGACAGGGGGCCGGGGGCTATGGCTACACCTTC.

The sample holds many counts of this clonotype. The V gene is TRBV7-8, the J gene TRBJ2-3; either TRBD1 or TRBD2 may supply D (6 bases each). With 6 bases removed from V and 4 bases from J, the gap between germline ends came to 14 bases. There are 14 residues in the CDR3. Germline lookup yields CDR1 SGHVS and CDR2 FQNEAQ. Here the CDR3 DNA reads TGTGCCAGCAGTCATGGGGGGCGATCAGATACGCAGTATTTT. It encodes CASSHGGRSDTQYF.

There are many counts of this clonotype. The J gene is TRBJ2-7, the V gene TRBV19, with D maybe TRBD2 (6 bases). V was cut by 9 bases and J by 3 bases, with 21 bases left in between. The CDR3 spans 15 residues. The V gene's germline CDR1 is LNHDA and CDR2 SQIVND (reference sequence). The CDR3 nucleotides read TGTGCCAGCAAGCGGGTAGGGCAAGGGGACTACGAGCAGTACTTC. Translating gives CASKRVGQGDYEQYF.

This clonotype was counted ten times or more. This chain links TRBV27 with TRBJ1-2, with D hard to call. The length of the CDR3 is 14 residues. Germline assignment: CDR1 MNHEY and CDR2 SMNVEV (reference sequence). V lost 7 bases to trimming and J lost 4 bases, with 16 bases between them. CDR3: CASTTHSASYGYTF. The CDR3 DNA is TGTGCCAGCACGACACATTCGGCCTCCTATGGCTACACCTTC.

This chain uses TRBV6-1 with TRBJ2-1; no definite D call. The CDR3 covers 15 residues. The V end lost 2 bases, the J end lost 2 bases, and 10 bases lay between the germline ends. CDR1 is MNHNS and CDR2 is SASEGT in the germline V gene. CDR3 sequence: CASSEWPVPYNEQFF. CDR3 nucleotide sequence: TGTGCCAGCAGTGAATGGCCAGTACCCTACAATGAGCAGTTCTTC.

This clonotype was seen ten or more times. V is TRBV11-1 and J is TRBJ2-2, with D tentatively TRBD1 or TRBD2 (5 bases each). The CDR3 length is 16 residues. Germline CDR1 SGHAT, CDR2 FQDESV (reference sequence). V was shortened by 5 bases and J by 0 bases, with 13 bases between the two germline ends. DNA for the CDR3: TGTGCCAGCAGCCACTGGGACGGTCCGAACACCGGGGAGCTGTTTTTT. The encoded protein is CASSHWDGPNTGELFF.

This clonotype was seen at least ten times. The CDR3 spells CASRLDGRAIDEQFF. CDR3 bases: TGTGCCAGCAGACTAGACGGGAGGGCCATTGATGAGCAGTTCTTC. The V and J genes are TRBV2 and TRBJ2-1, with 8 bases aligning to TRBD2. Trimming cost V 6 bases and J 8 bases; bases outside gene matches: 12. The CDR3 length is 15 residues. The germline CDR1 and CDR2 sequences are SNHLY and FYNNEI.